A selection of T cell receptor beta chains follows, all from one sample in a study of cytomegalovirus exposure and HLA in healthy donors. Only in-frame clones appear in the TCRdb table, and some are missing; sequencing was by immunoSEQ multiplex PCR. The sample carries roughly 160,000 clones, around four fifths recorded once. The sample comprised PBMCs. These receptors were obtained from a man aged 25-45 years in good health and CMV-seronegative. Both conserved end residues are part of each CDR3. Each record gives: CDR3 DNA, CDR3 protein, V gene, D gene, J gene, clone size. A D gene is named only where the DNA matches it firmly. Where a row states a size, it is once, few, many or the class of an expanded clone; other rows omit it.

CDR3nt: TGTGCCTGGAATTGGGACAGGGGAGGCGAGACCCAGTACTTC; CDR3aa: CAWNWDRGGETQYF; v_gene: TRBV30; d_gene: TRBD1; j_gene: TRBJ2-5; abundance: -
CDR3nt: TGTGCCAGCAGCGTGTTAGCCTATGGCTACACCTTC; CDR3aa: CASSVLAYGYTF; v_gene: TRBV5-8; d_gene: -; j_gene: TRBJ1-2; abundance: -
CDR3nt: TGTGCCAGCAGCTGGGGGGGTGGGCTCCTGGTGGAGGAGTACTTC; CDR3aa: CASSWGGGLLVEEYF; v_gene: TRBV5-8; d_gene: TRBD2; j_gene: TRBJ2-7; abundance: few
CDR3nt: TGTGCCAGCAGTTACGGCCGGGATTTCTCTGGAAACACCATATATTTT; CDR3aa: CASSYGRDFSGNTIYF; v_gene: TRBV6-5; d_gene: -; j_gene: TRBJ1-3; abundance: -
CDR3nt: TGTGCCAGCAGCTTAGGGCATTCCTACGAGCAGTACTTC; CDR3aa: CASSLGHSYEQYF; v_gene: TRBV11-2; d_gene: -; j_gene: TRBJ2-7; abundance: few
CDR3nt: TGTGCCAGCAGTCCCACCGGACAGGGATATTCACCCCTCCACTTT; CDR3aa: CASSPTGQGYSPLHF; v_gene: TRBV28; d_gene: TRBD1; j_gene: TRBJ1-6; abundance: -
CDR3nt: TGTGCCCTACAGGCAGGGGGAACAGATACGCAGTATTTT; CDR3aa: CALQAGGTDTQYF; v_gene: TRBV28; d_gene: TRBD1; j_gene: TRBJ2-3; abundance: -
CDR3nt: TGTGCCAGCAGCCCTGGGACTCACAATGAGCAGTTCTTC; CDR3aa: CASSPGTHNEQFF; v_gene: TRBV7-3; d_gene: -; j_gene: TRBJ2-1; abundance: -
CDR3nt: TGTGCCATCAGTCGACTAGCGGGAGAAAGCAATGAGCAGTTCTTC; CDR3aa: CAISRLAGESNEQFF; v_gene: TRBV10-3; d_gene: TRBD2; j_gene: TRBJ2-1; abundance: few
CDR3nt: TGTGCCAGCAGGTATGGCGGAACCCCCTACGAGCAGTACTTC; CDR3aa: CASRYGGTPYEQYF; v_gene: TRBV6-5; d_gene: -; j_gene: TRBJ2-7; abundance: -
CDR3nt: TGTGCCAGCAGCGCCCACAGGGGTGTCACAGAGACCCAGTACTTC; CDR3aa: CASSAHRGVTETQYF; v_gene: TRBV9; d_gene: TRBD1; j_gene: TRBJ2-5; abundance: -
CDR3nt: TGTGCCAGCAGCTTAGATCAGGGTAGCGGGATCCACAATGAGCAGTTCTTC; CDR3aa: CASSLDQGSGIHNEQFF; v_gene: TRBV11-2; d_gene: TRBD2; j_gene: TRBJ2-1; abundance: once
CDR3nt: TGTGCCAGCAACAGACAGGTGAGCTCCTACGAGCAGTACTTC; CDR3aa: CASNRQVSSYEQYF; v_gene: TRBV6-6; d_gene: -; j_gene: TRBJ2-7; abundance: -
CDR3nt: TGTGCCAGCAGCTTAGGCGGGAGCTCCTACGAGCAGTACTTC; CDR3aa: CASSLGGSSYEQYF; v_gene: TRBV11-3; d_gene: TRBD2; j_gene: TRBJ2-7; abundance: once
CDR3nt: TGTGCCAGCAGTGATGAGGGCAGACAGCCCCAGCATTTT; CDR3aa: CASSDEGRQPQHF; v_gene: TRBV2; d_gene: -; j_gene: TRBJ1-5; abundance: -
CDR3nt: TGTGCCAGCAGCTTAGGGGTTTGGGGGGGCACAGATACGCAGTATTTT; CDR3aa: CASSLGVWGGTDTQYF; v_gene: TRBV11-2; d_gene: -; j_gene: TRBJ2-3; abundance: -
CDR3nt: TGTGCCAGCAGACTAGCGGGTATGGATGAGCAGTTCTTC; CDR3aa: CASRLAGMDEQFF; v_gene: TRBV6-1; d_gene: TRBD2; j_gene: TRBJ2-1; abundance: -
CDR3nt: TGTGCCAGTAGTATGACAGGGAAGCGCTATGGCTACACCTTC; CDR3aa: CASSMTGKRYGYTF; v_gene: TRBV19; d_gene: TRBD1; j_gene: TRBJ1-2; abundance: -
CDR3nt: TGCGCCAGCAGCCAATCTGGGGAGGTCTATGGCTACACCTTC; CDR3aa: CASSQSGEVYGYTF; v_gene: TRBV4-1; d_gene: -; j_gene: TRBJ1-2; abundance: -
CDR3nt: TGCAGCACCGGACTCTCCCAAGAGACCCAGTACTTC; CDR3aa: CSTGLSQETQYF; v_gene: TRBV29-1; d_gene: -; j_gene: TRBJ2-5; abundance: once
CDR3nt: TGCGCCAGCAGCTTGCCACAGGGGGATGAAAAACTGTTTTTT; CDR3aa: CASSLPQGDEKLFF; v_gene: TRBV5-1; d_gene: TRBD1; j_gene: TRBJ1-4; abundance: -
CDR3nt: TGTGCCTGGAGCCCGGACAGGGGCACGGGGTTGTGGGATTGGGAGTACTTC; CDR3aa: CAWSPDRGTGLWDWEYF; v_gene: TRBV30; d_gene: TRBD1; j_gene: TRBJ2-7; abundance: -